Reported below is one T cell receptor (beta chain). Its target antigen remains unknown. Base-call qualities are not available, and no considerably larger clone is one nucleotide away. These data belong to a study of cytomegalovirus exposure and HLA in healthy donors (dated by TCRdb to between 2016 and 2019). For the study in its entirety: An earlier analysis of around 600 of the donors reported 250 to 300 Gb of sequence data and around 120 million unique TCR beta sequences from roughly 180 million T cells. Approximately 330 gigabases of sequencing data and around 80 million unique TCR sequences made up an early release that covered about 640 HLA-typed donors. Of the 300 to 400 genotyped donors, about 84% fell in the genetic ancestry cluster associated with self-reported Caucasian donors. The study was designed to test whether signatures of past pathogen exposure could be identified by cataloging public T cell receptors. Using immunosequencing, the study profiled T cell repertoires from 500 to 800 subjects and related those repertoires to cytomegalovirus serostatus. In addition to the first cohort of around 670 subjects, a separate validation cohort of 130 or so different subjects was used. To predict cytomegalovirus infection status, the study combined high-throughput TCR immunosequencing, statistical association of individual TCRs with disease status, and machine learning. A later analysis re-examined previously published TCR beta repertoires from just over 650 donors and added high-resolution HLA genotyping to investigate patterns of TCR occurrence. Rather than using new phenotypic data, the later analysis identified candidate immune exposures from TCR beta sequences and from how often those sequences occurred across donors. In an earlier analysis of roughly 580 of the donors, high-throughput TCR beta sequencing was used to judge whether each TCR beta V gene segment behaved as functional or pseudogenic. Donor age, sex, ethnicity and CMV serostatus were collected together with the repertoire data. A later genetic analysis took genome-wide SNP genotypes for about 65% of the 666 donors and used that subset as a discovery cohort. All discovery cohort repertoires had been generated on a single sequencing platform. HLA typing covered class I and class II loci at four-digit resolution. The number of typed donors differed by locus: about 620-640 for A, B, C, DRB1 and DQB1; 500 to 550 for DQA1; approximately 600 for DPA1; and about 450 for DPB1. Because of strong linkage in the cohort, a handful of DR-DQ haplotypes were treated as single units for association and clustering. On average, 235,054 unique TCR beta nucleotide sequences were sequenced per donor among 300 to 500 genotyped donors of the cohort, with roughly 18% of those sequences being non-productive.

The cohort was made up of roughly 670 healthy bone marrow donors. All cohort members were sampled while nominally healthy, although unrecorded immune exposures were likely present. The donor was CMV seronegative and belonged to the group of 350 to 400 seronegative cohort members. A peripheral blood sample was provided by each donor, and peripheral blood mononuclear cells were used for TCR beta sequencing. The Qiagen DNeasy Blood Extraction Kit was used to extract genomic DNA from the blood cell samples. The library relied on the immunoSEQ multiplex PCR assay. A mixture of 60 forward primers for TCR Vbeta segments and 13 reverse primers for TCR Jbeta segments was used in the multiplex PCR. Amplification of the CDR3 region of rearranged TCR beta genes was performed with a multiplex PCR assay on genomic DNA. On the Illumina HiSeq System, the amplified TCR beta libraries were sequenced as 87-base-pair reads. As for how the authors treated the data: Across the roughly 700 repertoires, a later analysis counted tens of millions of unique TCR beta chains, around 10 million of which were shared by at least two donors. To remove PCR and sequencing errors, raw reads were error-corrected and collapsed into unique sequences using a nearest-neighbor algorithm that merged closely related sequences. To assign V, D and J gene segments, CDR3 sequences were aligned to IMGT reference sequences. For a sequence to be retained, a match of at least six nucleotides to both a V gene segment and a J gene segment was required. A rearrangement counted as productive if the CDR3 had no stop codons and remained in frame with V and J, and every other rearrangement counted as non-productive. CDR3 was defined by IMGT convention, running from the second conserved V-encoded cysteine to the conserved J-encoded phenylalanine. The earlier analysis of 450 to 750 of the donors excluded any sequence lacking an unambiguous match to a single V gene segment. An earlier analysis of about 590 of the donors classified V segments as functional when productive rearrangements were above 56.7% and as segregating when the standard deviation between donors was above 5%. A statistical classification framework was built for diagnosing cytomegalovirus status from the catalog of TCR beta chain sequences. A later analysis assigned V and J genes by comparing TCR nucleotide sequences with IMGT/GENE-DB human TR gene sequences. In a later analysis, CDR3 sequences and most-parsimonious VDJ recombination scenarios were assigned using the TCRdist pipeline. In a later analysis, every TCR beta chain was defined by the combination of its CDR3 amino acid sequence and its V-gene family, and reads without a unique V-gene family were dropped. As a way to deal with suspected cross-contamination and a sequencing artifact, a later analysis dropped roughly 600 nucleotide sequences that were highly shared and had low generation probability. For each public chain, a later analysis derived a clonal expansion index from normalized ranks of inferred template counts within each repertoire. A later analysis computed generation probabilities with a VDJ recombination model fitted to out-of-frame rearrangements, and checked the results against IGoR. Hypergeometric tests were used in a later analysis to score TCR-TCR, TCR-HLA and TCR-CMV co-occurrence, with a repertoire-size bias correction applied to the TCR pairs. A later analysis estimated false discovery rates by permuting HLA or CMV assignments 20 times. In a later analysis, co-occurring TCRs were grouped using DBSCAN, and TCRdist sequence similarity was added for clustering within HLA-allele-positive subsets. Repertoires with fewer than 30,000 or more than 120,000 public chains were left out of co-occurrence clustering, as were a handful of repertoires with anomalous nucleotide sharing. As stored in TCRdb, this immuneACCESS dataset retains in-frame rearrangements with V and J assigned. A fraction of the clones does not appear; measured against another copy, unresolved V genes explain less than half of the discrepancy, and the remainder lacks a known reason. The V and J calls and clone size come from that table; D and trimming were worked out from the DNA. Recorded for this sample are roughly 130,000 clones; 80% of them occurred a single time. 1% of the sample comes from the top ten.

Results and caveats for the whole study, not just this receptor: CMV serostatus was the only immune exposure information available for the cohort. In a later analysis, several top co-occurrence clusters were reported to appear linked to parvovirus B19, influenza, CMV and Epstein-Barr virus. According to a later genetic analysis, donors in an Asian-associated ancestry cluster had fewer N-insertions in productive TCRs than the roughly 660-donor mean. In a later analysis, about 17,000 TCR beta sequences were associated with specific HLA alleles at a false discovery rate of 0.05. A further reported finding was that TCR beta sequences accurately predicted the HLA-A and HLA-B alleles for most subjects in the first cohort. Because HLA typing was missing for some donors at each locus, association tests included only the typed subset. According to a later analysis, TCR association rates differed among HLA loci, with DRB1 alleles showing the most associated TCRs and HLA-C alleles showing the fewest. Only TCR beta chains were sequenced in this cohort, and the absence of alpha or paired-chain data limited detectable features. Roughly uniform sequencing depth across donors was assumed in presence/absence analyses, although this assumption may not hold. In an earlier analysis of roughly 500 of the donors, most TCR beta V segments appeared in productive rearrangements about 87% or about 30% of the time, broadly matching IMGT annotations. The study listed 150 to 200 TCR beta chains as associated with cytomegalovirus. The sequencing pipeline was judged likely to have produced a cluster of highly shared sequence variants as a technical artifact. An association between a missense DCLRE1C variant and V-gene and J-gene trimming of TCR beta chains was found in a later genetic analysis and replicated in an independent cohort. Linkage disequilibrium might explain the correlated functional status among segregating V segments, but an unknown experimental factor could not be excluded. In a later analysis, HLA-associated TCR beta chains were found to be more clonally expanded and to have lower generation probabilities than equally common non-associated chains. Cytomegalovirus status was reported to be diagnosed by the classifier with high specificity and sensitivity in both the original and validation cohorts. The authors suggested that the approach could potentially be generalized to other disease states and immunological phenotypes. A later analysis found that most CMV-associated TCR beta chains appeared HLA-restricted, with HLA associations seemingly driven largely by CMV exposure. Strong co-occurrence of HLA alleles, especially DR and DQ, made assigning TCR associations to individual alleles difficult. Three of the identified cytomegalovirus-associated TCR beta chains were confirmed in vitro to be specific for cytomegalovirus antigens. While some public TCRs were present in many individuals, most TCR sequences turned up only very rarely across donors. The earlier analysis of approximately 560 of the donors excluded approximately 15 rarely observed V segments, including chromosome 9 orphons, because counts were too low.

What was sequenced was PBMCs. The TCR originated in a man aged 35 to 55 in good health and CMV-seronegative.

The CDR3 sequence is CASSDTGGRPQHF. The bases are TGTGCCAGCAGTGATACAGGGGGCAGGCCCCAGCATTTT. The chain links TRBV2 with TRBJ1-5, and 9 junction bases match TRBD1. Ends trimmed: V by 3 bases, J by 9 bases; bases unmatched to a gene: 3. As encoded in the germline V gene, CDR1 is SNHLY while CDR2 is FYNNEI. The CDR3, from cysteine to phenylalanine, totals 13 residues. The CDR3 DNA has 39 bases and is translated from base 1.